This is a list of T cell receptor beta chains from one sample in a study of blood T cells in healthy people across ages. TCRdb re-analysed the 5' RACE reads in MiXCR, keeping a single row per CDR3 protein. There are some 1.8 million distinct CDR3 sequences in the sample; about two fifths occur only once, and 23% lies in the top ten. Sequenced input: blood. The source is a human donor in good health. Both conserved end residues are part of each CDR3.

j_gene: TRBJ1-5; v_gene: TRBV2; CDR3aa: CASSEQYSNQPQHF
j_gene: TRBJ2-5; v_gene: TRBV7-8; CDR3aa: CASSTLGGLVGETQYF
j_gene: NA; v_gene: TRBV12-3/TRBV12-4; CDR3aa: CASSFWSTGSSYNEQYF
j_gene: TRBJ1-3; v_gene: TRBV5-1; CDR3aa: CASSLGTDSGNTIYF
j_gene: TRBJ2-1; v_gene: TRBV28; CDR3aa: CASSGTGDLDRFF
j_gene: TRBJ1-6; v_gene: TRBV7-2; CDR3aa: CASSFEWGYNSPLHF
j_gene: TRBJ2-1; v_gene: TRBV7-6; CDR3aa: CASSLGTGEGAYNEQFF
j_gene: NA; v_gene: TRBV4-2; CDR3aa: CASSHHLGTGEQYF
j_gene: TRBJ2-3; v_gene: TRBV6-2/TRBV6-3; CDR3aa: CASSRTSGGPSTDTQYF
j_gene: TRBJ2-6; v_gene: TRBV11-1; CDR3aa: CASSFYVIPLAGGAQFSGANVLTF
j_gene: TRBJ2-1; v_gene: TRBV29-1; CDR3aa: CSVTPTGGINEQFF
j_gene: TRBJ2-7; v_gene: TRBV2; CDR3aa: CASSEAWGDVNEQYF
j_gene: TRBJ2-7; v_gene: TRBV29-1; CDR3aa: CSVDPGAYEQYF
j_gene: TRBJ2-5; v_gene: TRBV7-7; CDR3aa: CASSHGTSEETQYF
j_gene: TRBJ2-1; v_gene: TRBV5-1; CDR3aa: CASSPPRASYNEQFF
j_gene: TRBJ1-6; v_gene: TRBV12-3/TRBV12-4; CDR3aa: CASTKFKWGRHSPLHF
j_gene: TRBJ2-1; v_gene: TRBV12-3/TRBV12-4; CDR3aa: CASTRWGGLNEQFF
j_gene: TRBJ1-1; v_gene: TRBV20-1; CDR3aa: CSARQDLNTEAFF
j_gene: TRBJ2-3; v_gene: TRBV7-8; CDR3aa: CASSLFGAGTQYF
j_gene: TRBJ1-1; v_gene: TRBV12-3/TRBV12-4; CDR3aa: CASSPTGGGQRTEAFF
j_gene: TRBJ1-2; v_gene: TRBV6-5; CDR3aa: CASSLTGPEANYGYTF
j_gene: TRBJ2-1; v_gene: TRBV20-1; CDR3aa: CSASMRGGGDEQFF
j_gene: TRBJ1-1; v_gene: TRBV6-5; CDR3aa: CASSYDQRGRGTEAFF
j_gene: TRBJ2-7; v_gene: TRBV10-3; CDR3aa: CASGPGQGHEQYF
j_gene: TRBJ2-5; v_gene: TRBV28; CDR3aa: CASFSPRLAGKETQYF
j_gene: TRBJ2-1; v_gene: TRBV5-6; CDR3aa: CASSPPEERGGVEQFF
j_gene: TRBJ2-2; v_gene: TRBV11-3; CDR3aa: CASSFGRRLAGELFF
j_gene: TRBJ2-3; v_gene: TRBV7-2; CDR3aa: CASSLGSQSGSADTQYF
j_gene: TRBJ2-7; v_gene: TRBV20-1; CDR3aa: CSASSGGSSYEQYF
j_gene: TRBJ1-2; v_gene: TRBV4-1; CDR3aa: CASSQDLTGYGYTF
j_gene: TRBJ2-3; v_gene: TRBV12-3/TRBV12-4; CDR3aa: CASRGLSTDTQYF
j_gene: TRBJ2-1; v_gene: TRBV29-1; CDR3aa: CSVVSNNEQFF
j_gene: TRBJ1-2; v_gene: TRBV6-4; CDR3aa: CASSEEAFSYGYTF
j_gene: TRBJ2-5; v_gene: TRBV2; CDR3aa: CASSVNDGEETQYF
j_gene: TRBJ2-7; v_gene: TRBV7-2; CDR3aa: CASSLRSGIAQYF
j_gene: TRBJ2-1; v_gene: TRBV12-3/TRBV12-4; CDR3aa: CASRRQAGGGYNEQFF
j_gene: TRBJ1-1; v_gene: TRBV29-1; CDR3aa: CSVEDWRLSSFF
j_gene: TRBJ1-2; v_gene: TRBV14; CDR3aa: CASSQVGLGYTF
j_gene: TRBJ1-2; v_gene: TRBV12-3/TRBV12-4; CDR3aa: CASSFSGDPRGNGYTF
j_gene: TRBJ2-7; v_gene: TRBV12-3/TRBV12-4; CDR3aa: CASSLPYSSYEQYF
j_gene: TRBJ1-4; v_gene: TRBV12-3/TRBV12-4; CDR3aa: CASSLRTGLNEKLFF
j_gene: TRBJ2-3; v_gene: TRBV20-1; CDR3aa: CSESTLANTDTQYF
j_gene: TRBJ1-5; v_gene: TRBV5-1; CDR3aa: CASSLSTGGNQPQHF
j_gene: TRBJ2-1; v_gene: TRBV9; CDR3aa: CASSSISNNEQFF
j_gene: TRBJ2-7; v_gene: TRBV4-3; CDR3aa: CASSPGTTNEQYF
j_gene: TRBJ2-3; v_gene: TRBV13; CDR3aa: CASKAPSGTFTDTQYF
j_gene: TRBJ1-4; v_gene: TRBV7-6; CDR3aa: CASTETAASYEKLFF
j_gene: TRBJ2-5; v_gene: TRBV5-1; CDR3aa: CANSPDRGMYF
j_gene: TRBJ2-5; v_gene: TRBV6-2/TRBV6-3; CDR3aa: CASSYPLGLAGQETQYF
j_gene: TRBJ2-2; v_gene: TRBV28; CDR3aa: CASSVLNRAGSGELFF
j_gene: TRBJ2-3; v_gene: TRBV28; CDR3aa: CASSFSPLSTDTRYF
j_gene: TRBJ1-6; v_gene: TRBV7-6; CDR3aa: CASSLEGHNYNSPLHF
j_gene: TRBJ2-7; v_gene: TRBV20-1; CDR3aa: CSARRPDRPYEQYF
j_gene: TRBJ1-1; v_gene: TRBV5-1; CDR3aa: CASSDWPSLEAFF
j_gene: TRBJ2-1; v_gene: TRBV6-5; CDR3aa: CASNERAGYFNDEQFF
j_gene: TRBJ2-1; v_gene: TRBV7-2; CDR3aa: CASSLVSGSGAYNEQFF